Each of the 17 T cell receptor beta chains below was sequenced from the same sample in a study of cytomegalovirus exposure and HLA in healthy donors. It was with 60 Vbeta and 13 Jbeta primers that the PCR ran. The repertoire was sequenced with immunoSEQ multiplex PCR; TCRdb's copy has only in-frame clones and lacks some. Here the sample spans about 200,000 clones, approximately 86% being singletons. Source material: PBMCs. These TCRs come from a woman aged 30 to 39 in good health and CMV-seronegative.

The V and J genes are TRBV27 and TRBJ2-1, with 7 bases fitting TRBD2. The CDR3 runs to 15 residues. V dropped 3 bases and J dropped 10; count of bases not matched to a gene: 12. The germline CDR1 and CDR2 sequences are MNHEY and SMNVEV (reference sequence). The CDR3 reads CASSFGGGGRFEQFF. The CDR3 nucleotides read TGTGCCAGCAGTTTCGGTGGAGGCGGGAGATTCGAGCAGTTCTTC.

The genes are TRBV5-1 and TRBJ2-1; the D gene is possibly TRBD1 (6 bases). The germline V gene has CDR1 SGHRS and CDR2 YFSETQ. V lost 6 bases and J 0 bases, leaving 13 bases between the germline ends. The length of the CDR3 is 15 residues. The CDR3 here is CASTDRPSSYNEQFF. The CDR3 nucleotides read TGCGCCAGCACCGACAGGCCAAGCTCCTACAATGAGCAGTTCTTC. The full variable domain, its missing parts supplied by reference TRBV5-1 and TRBJ2-1, is KAGVTQTPRYLIKTRGQQVTLSCSPISGHRSVSWYQQTPGQGLQFLFEYFSETQRNKGNFPGRFSGRQFSNSRSEMNVSTLELGDSALYLCASTDRPSSYNEQFFGPGTRLTVL.

The chain uses TRBV2 and TRBJ2-1; tentatively, D is TRBD1 (6 bases). The CDR3 covers 15 residues. CDR1 and CDR2 (germline): SNHLY, FYNNEI. V was shortened by 2 bases and J by 0 bases, with 8 bases between the two germline ends. The CDR3 DNA is TGTGCCAGCAGTGAAACAGGGATCTCCTACAATGAGCAGTTCTTC. This codes for CASSETGISYNEQFF.

V usage is TRBV18 and J usage is TRBJ1-1, with 7 nucleotides matching TRBD1. Germline V lookup: CDR1 KGHSH, CDR2 LQKENI. J gave up 4 bases and V 3 bases, and 8 bases lay outside the gene matches. There are 15 residues in the CDR3. Here the CDR3 reads CASSPPGQQSTEAFF. CDR3 nucleotides: TGTGCCAGCTCACCCCCGGGACAGCAGTCCACTGAAGCTTTCTTT.

The chain joins TRBV19 to TRBJ2-1; TRBD2 matches at 14 bases. The CDR3 sequence is 15 residues long. Germline CDR1 and CDR2: LNHDA and SQIVND (reference sequence). V was clipped by 3 bases and J by 9 bases; unmatched bases: 4. CDR3 residues: CASSMGLAGDTEQFF. CDR3 bases: TGTGCCAGTAGTATGGGACTAGCGGGAGACACTGAGCAGTTCTTC.

V is TRBV7-6 and J is TRBJ2-7; 9 positions agree with TRBD1. The CDR3 is 15 amino acids. CDR1 and CDR2 from the germline V gene are SGHVS and FNYEAQ. V was pared by 5 bases and J by 4 bases, with 9 bases of the junction left unmatched. CDR3: CASSTRQGVGYEQYF. The CDR3 region has the DNA TGTGCCAGCAGCACCCGACAGGGGGTGGGGTACGAGCAGTACTTC.

The V and J genes are TRBV28 and TRBJ1-5, with 10 bases matching TRBD1. The CDR3 sequence is 15 residues long. The germline V gene encodes CDR1 MDHEN and CDR2 SYDVKM. V lost 7 bases to trimming and J lost 11 bases; unmatched junction nucleotides: 14. This CDR3 reads CASIGTGASRRAQHF. CDR3 bases: TGTGCCAGCATCGGGACAGGGGCCTCCCGGAGGGCCCAGCATTTT.

The genes are TRBV15 and TRBJ1-2; a possible D gene is TRBD1 (5 bases). This CDR3 comprises 15 residues. V dropped 0 bases and J dropped 4 bases, with 12 bases sitting between them. The germline gives CDR1 LNHNV, CDR2 YYDKDF (reference sequence). CDR3 region: CATSREGGESYGYTF. The CDR3 nucleotides are TGTGCCACCAGCAGAGAGGGGGGGGAGAGCTATGGCTACACCTTC.

The chain carries TRBV28 and TRBJ2-3; 9 bases are a match to TRBD2. V lost 8 bases and J lost 5; bases outside the gene matches: 11. Germline CDR1 and CDR2: MDHEN and SYDVKM. The CDR3 covers 15 residues. The CDR3 DNA reads as TGTGCCAGCCTACCAAGCGGGGGGTGGGTAGATACGCAGTATTTT. This translates into CASLPSGGWVDTQYF. Supplemented by reference TRBV28 and TRBJ2-3, the full variable domain reads DVKVTQSSRYLVKRTGEKVFLECVQDMDHENMFWYRQDPGLGLRLIYFSYDVKMKEKGDIPEGYSVSREKKERFSLILESASTNQTSMYLCASLPSGGWVDTQYFGPGTRLTVL.

The chain combines TRBV9 with TRBJ2-7; no firm D call. CDR3 length equals 14 residues. Germline assignment: CDR1 SGDLS and CDR2 YYNGEE. The ends were cut back, 2 bases at V and 1 base at J, with 10 bases in the middle. CDR3 residues: CASSVGRLSYEQYF. Written as DNA, the CDR3 is TGTGCCAGCAGCGTCGGCCGACTTTCCTACGAGCAGTACTTC. The complete variable domain, with remaining parts taken from reference TRBV9 and TRBJ2-7, reads DSGVTQTPKHLITATGQRVTLRCSPRSGDLSVYWYQQSLDQGLQFLIQYYNGEERAKGNILERFSAQQFPDLHSELNLSSLELGDSALYFCASSVGRLSYEQYFGPGTRLTVT.

J is TRBJ1-5 and V is TRBV19, with 8 bases aligning to TRBD1. The junction had 7 bases not matched to a gene; V was cut back by 7 bases and J by 2 bases. The V gene's germline CDR1 is LNHDA and CDR2 SQIVND (reference sequence). This CDR3 comprises 15 residues. DNA of the CDR3: TGTGCCAGTAATACCGGGACAGGAGGCAATCAGCCCCAGCATTTT. Protein product: CASNTGTGGNQPQHF.

The V and J genes are TRBV5-1 and TRBJ2-7; 7 bases match TRBD1. Trimming cost V 3 bases and J 0 bases; bases outside gene matches: 6. The length of the CDR3 is 15 residues. Germline CDR1 and CDR2: SGHRS and YFSETQ. The CDR3 sequence is CASSSRQGPSYEQYF. The CDR3 nucleotides read TGCGCCAGCAGCTCCAGACAGGGACCCTCCTACGAGCAGTACTTC.

This clone was seen once. No DNA is shown, since the ends of the CDR3 on it are uncertain; the CDR3 is the one TCRdb lists. This chain joins TRBV2 and TRBJ2-1; TRBD2 was called by the table and not checked on the DNA. A total of 14 residues make up the CDR3, ends included. Germline V gives CDR1 SNHLY, CDR2 FYNNEI. CDR3 sequence: CASSVVGGGASTFF.

V is TRBV28 and J is TRBJ2-1; 12 bases align to TRBD2. This CDR3 spans 13 amino acids. Trimming cost V 5 bases and J 9 bases; bases outside gene matches: 2. Germline V lookup: CDR1 MDHEN, CDR2 SYDVKM. As DNA, the CDR3 is TGTGCCAGCAGTCTAGCGGGAGGGAGTGAGCAGTTCTTC. This translates into CASSLAGGSEQFF.

V gene TRBV6-1 combines with J gene TRBJ2-1; weak D call: TRBD2 (5 bases). The CDR3 has 14 amino acids. The germline CDR1 and CDR2 sequences are MNHNS and SASEGT. V was cut by 6 bases and J by 3 bases, with 12 bases left in between. The CDR3 region is CASRRERRYNEQFF. CDR3 nucleotide sequence: TGTGCCAGCAGGAGAGAGCGGCGCTACAATGAGCAGTTCTTC.

J is TRBJ1-4 and V is TRBV6-1; 7 nucleotides line up with TRBD1. V was pared by 2 bases and J by 6 bases, with 9 bases of the junction left unmatched. Germline CDR1 MNHNS, CDR2 SASEGT. This CDR3 is 16 amino acids long. CDR3 DNA: TGTGCCAGCAGTGAACTGTCCGGGACAGTTTATGAAAAACTGTTTTTT. Amino acid sequence: CASSELSGTVYEKLFF.

The rearrangement joins TRBV6-4 to TRBJ2-2; 9 nucleotides line up with TRBD2. V shed 6 bases and J 3 bases; nucleotides not matched to a gene: 14. In germline, CDR1 is MRHNA, CDR2 SNTAGT. The CDR3 has 18 amino acids. The DNA of the CDR3 is TGTGCCAGCAGACCCGGTAAGGTAGCGGGAGTTCACACCGGGGAGCTGTTTTTT. Its translation: CASRPGKVAGVHTGELFF.